This TCR beta chain was sequenced in a study of T-cell memory formation after mild COVID-19. Study context: TCR clusters mostly belonged to single donors.

Amplification by 5'RACE using constant-segment primers produced TCR alpha and TCR beta cDNA libraries that carried sample barcodes and UMIs. A single record per CDR3 protein comes from TCRdb applying MiXCR to the 5' RACE reads. This sample has approximately 240,000 distinct CDR3 sequences, with about a sixth found just once. Whole-study results and caveats: Contracting clones, day 15 to 85, had balanced CD4/CD8, and later expanders favored CD4+. A second wave of clones peaked on day 37, and their SARS-CoV-2 specificity went unconfirmed.

CDR3 length equals 14 residues. The germline V gene encodes CDR1 MGHRA and CDR2 YSYEKL. V lost 1 base and J lost 5, with 11 bases in between. About this clonotype: The antigen is unknown.

The chain has TRBV4-1 and TRBJ1-1; unclear D gene. Sequencing input: PBMCs or a T cell subset sorted from them (not recorded which). This TCR was recovered from a man younger than 35 who had mild COVID-19 (a few samples of this study predate the infection). Cell type and time point are not known. CDR3 in amino acids: CASSQVVGLTEAFF. The CDR3 DNA reads TGCGCCAGCAGCCAAGTTGTAGGGTTAACTGAAGCTTTCTTT.